This T cell receptor (beta chain) was captured in a study of T cells in women clearing cervical HPV infection. Study-wide points: Repertoire richness, not evenness, was significantly elevated in CIN3+ cases versus controls. Controls had more TRBV6-7 (0.16%) than cases (about 0.11%). Each sample's T-cell count was unknown, possibly confounding richness.

This CDR3 contains 13 residues. The germline gives CDR1 GTSNPN, CDR2 SVGIG (reference sequence). The protocol was immunoSEQ multiplex PCR, while the TCRdb copy is restricted to in-frame clones and leaves out a portion. The sample table sets out around 31,000 clones. Details on this clone: Its cognate antigen is unknown. Sequencing ends 3 residues short of the CDR3 end; the germline J gene provides the rest.

The gene calls are TRBV30 and TRBJ1-2; a possible D gene is TRBD1 (5 bases). The sequenced sample was blood buffy coat. The receptor's source is a woman aged 18 to 75 with a cervical HPV16 infection that either progressed to CIN3+ or cleared (not recorded which). The sequenced CDR3 bases are TGTGCCTGGAGCGCGGACACCATGAATGAC. It encodes CAWSADTMND. The full-length CDR3 reads as CAWSADTMNDYTF.